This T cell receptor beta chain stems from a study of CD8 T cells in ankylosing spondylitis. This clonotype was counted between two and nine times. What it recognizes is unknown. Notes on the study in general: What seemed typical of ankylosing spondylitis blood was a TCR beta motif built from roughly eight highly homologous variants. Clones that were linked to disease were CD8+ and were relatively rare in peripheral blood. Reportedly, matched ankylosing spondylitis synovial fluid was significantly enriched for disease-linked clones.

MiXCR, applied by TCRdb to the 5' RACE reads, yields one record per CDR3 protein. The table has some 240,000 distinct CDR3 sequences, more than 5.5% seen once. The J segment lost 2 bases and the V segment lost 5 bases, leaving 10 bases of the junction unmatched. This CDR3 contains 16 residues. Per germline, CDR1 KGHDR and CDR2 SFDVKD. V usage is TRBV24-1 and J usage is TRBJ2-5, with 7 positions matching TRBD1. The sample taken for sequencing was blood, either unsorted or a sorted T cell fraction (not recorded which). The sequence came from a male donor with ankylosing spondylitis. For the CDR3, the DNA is TGTGCCACCAGTGCTCGACAGGGCCTATCGCAAGAGACCCAGTACTTC. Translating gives CATSARQGLSQETQYF.